Below, 9 T cell receptor beta chains from the same sample are listed, as sequenced in a study of blood T cell repertoires in COVID-19. The method was immunoSEQ multiplex PCR; TCRdb's version includes in-frame clones alone and lacks a portion of them. The table has some 150,000 clones, 80% to 90% seen once; the top ten hold under 8.5%. Sequencing was carried out using peripheral blood. The receptors come from a man aged 35 to 55 who had recovered from COVID-19.

The chain recombines TRBV30 with TRBJ1-2; D remains unclear. V gave up 5 bases and J gave up 8 bases, with 12 bases separating them. This CDR3 has 11 residues. Germline V CDR1 and CDR2: GTSNPN, SVGIG (reference sequence). CDR3 bases: TGTGCCTGGGGGGTACAGAGCGGCTACACCTTC. It specifies CAWGVQSGYTF.

The V call is TRBV9, the J call TRBJ2-5, with 8 positions matching TRBD2. The CDR3 is made up of 14 amino acids. V lost 4 bases and J lost 5; bases outside the gene matches: 7. CDR1 and CDR2 (germline): SGDLS, YYNGEE. CDR3 sequence reads: CASSNMPGGETQYF. CDR3 bases: TGTGCCAGCAGCAATATGCCGGGAGGGGAGACCCAGTACTTC.

This clone has only a few counts. V is TRBV6-5 and J is TRBJ2-7; 9 positions match TRBD2. The germline CDR1 and CDR2 sequences are MNHEY and SVGAGI. V was pared by 6 bases and J by 0 bases, with 6 bases of the junction left unmatched. CDR3 length: 15 residues. Here the CDR3 DNA reads TGTGCCAGCAGCAATCTAGCGGGGTACTCCTACGAGCAGTACTTC. This gives the protein CASSNLAGYSYEQYF.

The V and J genes are TRBV5-6 and TRBJ2-7; possible D gene TRBD2, 6 bases. Germline V gene data show CDR1 as SGHDT and CDR2 as YYEEEE. The V gene lost 4 bases and the J gene lost 5 bases, with 19 bases spanning the gap. The CDR3 runs to 15 residues. The CDR3 DNA reads as TGTGCCAGCAGCAATTGGAATAGGGAGGATGACGAGCAGTACTTC. Amino acid sequence: CASSNWNREDDEQYF.

This chain links TRBV6-6 with TRBJ2-1; either TRBD1 or TRBD2 may supply D (5 bases each). Germline V lookup: CDR1 MNHNY, CDR2 SVGAGI (reference sequence). Trimming cost V 5 bases and J 5 bases, with 19 bases left between them. The CDR3 is 16 residues long. This CDR3 is CASSRGQGSRHNEQFF. In nucleotides, the CDR3 is TGTGCCAGCAGTCGGGGTCAGGGTTCTCGCCACAATGAGCAGTTCTTC.

The chain links TRBV25-1 to TRBJ2-7; no definite D call. This CDR3 region has 13 residues. V lost 4 bases and J 0 bases, leaving 7 bases between the germline ends. CDR1 and CDR2 (germline): MGHDK, SYGVNS. The CDR3 nucleotides are TGTGCCAGCAGTGGGCCCCTCTCCTACGAGCAGTACTTC. Protein sequence: CASSGPLSYEQYF.

The chain joins TRBV18 to TRBJ2-3; the match to TRBD2 covers 15 bases. The germline gives CDR1 KGHSH, CDR2 LQKENI. The CDR3 spans 16 residues. Trimming removed 3 bases from V and 4 bases from J; junction bases left unmatched: 2. The CDR3 DNA is TGTGCCAGCTCACCCGGACTAGCGGGGGGGTCAGATACGCAGTATTTT. As protein: CASSPGLAGGSDTQYF. Complete variable domain (other parts from reference TRBV18 and TRBJ2-3): NAGVMQNPRHLVRRRGQEARLRCSPMKGHSHVYWYRQLPEEGLKFMVYLQKENIIDESGMPKERFSAEFPKEGPSILRIQQVVRGDSAAYFCASSPGLAGGSDTQYFGPGTRLTVL.

This clone was observed a single time. This sequence joins TRBV7-3 and TRBJ2-7, with D maybe TRBD1 (5 bases). The germline CDR1 and CDR2 sequences are SGHTA and FQGTGA. Trimming took off 6 bases at V and 1 base at J, with 10 bases between the two ends. CDR3 length: 13 residues. The CDR3 spells CASRGGASYEQYF. The DNA of the CDR3 is TGTGCCAGCAGGGGTGGGGCGTCCTACGAGCAGTACTTC. Full variable domain (missing parts from reference TRBV7-3 and TRBJ2-7): GAGVSQTPSNKVTEKGKYVELRCDPISGHTALYWYRQSLGQGPEFLIYFQGTGAADDSGLPNDRFFAVRPEGSVSTLKIQRTERGDSAVYLCASRGGASYEQYFGPGTRLTVT.

The chain links TRBV5-8 to TRBJ1-1; D may be TRBD1 (5 bases). This CDR3 has 16 residues. The germline V gene has CDR1 SGHTS and CDR2 YDEGEE. V dropped 2 bases and J dropped 6 bases, with 20 bases sitting between them. CDR3 region: CASSFQGARVWAEAFF. The CDR3 nucleotides are TGTGCCAGCAGCTTTCAAGGGGCGCGAGTGTGGGCTGAAGCTTTCTTT.